This T cell receptor (beta chain) was observed in a study of OX40 agonist ivuxolimab in advanced cancers. Study-wide findings and caveats: In the 0.1 to 3.0 mg/kg range, CD4+ and CD8+ blood T cells had expanded clonally by week 6. Expanded clones tended on average to be more numerous among CD8+ T cells than CD4+. Expansion of clones was among the lowest in partial responders at 0.1-3.0 mg/kg.

As regards this clone: Its target is not known.

CDR1 is GTSNPN and CDR2 is SVGIG in the germline V gene (reference sequence). Trimming cost V 4 bases and J 4 bases; bases outside gene matches: 10. This CDR3 is built from 15 residues. Clones were sequenced by immunoSEQ multiplex PCR, and TCRdb holds only the in-frame ones, with some missing. The sample shows about 77,000 clones, around nine tenths of them seen only once. The rearrangement uses TRBV30 and TRBJ2-7; TRBD2 matches at 10 bases. The sequence came from an adult with an advanced solid tumor such as melanoma, head and neck, liver or kidney cancer. Sequences were derived from CD4+ or CD8+ T cells sorted from blood, sampled in a trial of the OX40 agonist ivuxolimab. CDR3 in amino acids: CAWTSAGGLGYEQYF. In DNA form, the CDR3 reads TGTGCCTGGACTTCAGCGGGGGGGCTTGGGTACGAGCAGTACTTC.